This T cell receptor beta chain was sequenced during a study of shared clonotypes between healthy human individuals. As for the study in general: Plates per donor: three CD4 naive, three CD4 memory, two CD8 naive, one CD8 memory. Study-wide points: The donor pool, a small one, limited the genetic and exposure-history diversity represented.

Trimming removed 6 bases from V and 1 base from J, with 15 bases in between. CDR3 length equals 15 residues. Germline V gives CDR1 MNHEY, CDR2 SVGAGI. Sequencing was performed with immunoSEQ multiplex PCR; in TCRdb, only in-frame clones are kept and a portion is missing. The data contain over a million clones, roughly 80% of them seen just once; the ten biggest clones take up roughly 1.4%. As to this clone: Its matching antigen is unknown.

The chain carries TRBV6-5 and TRBJ1-1; the D is unclear. The sample taken for sequencing was memory CD4+ T cells sorted from blood. The subset was: CD45RA-negative fraction. The sequence was collected from a man aged 18 to 29 in good health. The CDR3 loop reads CASSTYFGSNTEAFF. CDR3 bases: TGTGCCAGCAGCACGTATTTCGGGTCGAACACTGAAGCTTTCTTT.